The 26 T cell receptor beta chains reported below all come from one sample, sequenced in a study of T cell changes during pregnancy in multiple sclerosis. Clones were read by immunoSEQ multiplex PCR, and TCRdb kept only the in-frame ones, dropping some. The sample yields around 100,000 clones, about 90% seen once. This material consisted of peripheral blood, taken after pregnancy. These receptor sequences come from a female donor with multiple sclerosis, enrolled in a pregnancy study.

The chain combines TRBV23-1 with TRBJ2-1, with a tentative D call TRBD1 (5 bases). TRBV23-1 counts as an open reading frame of uncertain function. This CDR3 comprises 15 residues. V was pared by 4 bases and J by 2 bases, with 12 bases between. The CDR3 region has the DNA TGCGCCAGCAGTCCCACAGGCCCAACCTACAATGAGCAGTTCTTC. Protein product: CASSPTGPTYNEQFF.

This chain uses TRBV30 with TRBJ1-1; D unresolved. Trimming left V 0 bases short and J 3 bases short, with 11 bases between. The germline V gene encodes CDR1 GTSNPN and CDR2 SVGIG (reference sequence). This CDR3 spans 14 amino acids. Here the CDR3 DNA reads TGTGCCTGGAGTGTAGGCCTCGGGGACACTGAAGCTTTCTTT. Amino acid sequence: CAWSVGLGDTEAFF. Complete variable domain (other parts from reference TRBV30 and TRBJ1-1): SQTIHQWPATLVQPVGSPLSLECTVEGTSNPNLYWYRQAAGRGLQLLFYSVGIGQISSEVPQNLSASRPQDRQFILSSKKLLLSDSGFYLCAWSVGLGDTEAFFGQGTRLTVV.

The chain has TRBV9 and TRBJ2-3; TRBD1 matches at 9 bases. The CDR3 contains 14 residues. The germline CDR1 and CDR2 sequences are SGDLS and YYNGEE. After removal of 4 bases from V and 1 base from J, the junction contained 1 base not matched to a gene. In DNA form, the CDR3 reads TGTGCCAGCAGCAGGGACAGGGGCACAGATACGCAGTATTTT. Its protein product is CASSRDRGTDTQYF.

The chain couples TRBV18 to TRBJ2-2; maybe TRBD1 (5 bases). Germline CDR1 KGHSH, CDR2 LQKENI. The CDR3 is 15 residues long. Trimming stripped 4 bases from V and 2 bases from J, with 11 bases between. The DNA for the CDR3 is TGTGCCAGCTCACTTCTAGGGGTAAACACCGGGGAGCTGTTTTTT. This translates into CASSLLGVNTGELFF.

The chain carries TRBV7-8 and TRBJ1-5, with 7 bases aligning to TRBD1. V was clipped by 2 bases and J by 4 bases; unmatched bases: 5. The CDR3 is 15 amino acids. Germline V CDR1 and CDR2: SGHVS, FQNEAQ. Written as DNA, the CDR3 is TGTGCCAGCAGCTTAAGACAGGGTGGTAATCAGCCCCAGCATTTT. Its translation: CASSLRQGGNQPQHF.

The V and J genes are TRBV12-5 and TRBJ2-7, with 7 bases that match TRBD1. This CDR3 comprises 16 residues. Germline loops: CDR1 LGHNT, CDR2 FRNRAP. Losses at the gene ends were 2 bases for V and 0 bases for J; bases not matched to a gene: 7. The CDR3 loop reads CASGLFSRDSSYEQYF. In DNA form, the CDR3 reads TGTGCTAGTGGTTTGTTTTCCCGGGACAGCTCCTACGAGCAGTACTTC.

This rearrangement joins TRBV6-6 to TRBJ2-7; TRBD2 matches at 7 bases. Germline V gives CDR1 MNHNY, CDR2 SVGAGI (reference sequence). CDR3 length: 16 residues. V shed 0 bases, J shed 3 bases, and the junction held 8 bases outside the gene matches. CDR3 nucleotides: TGTGCCAGCAGTTACTCGAGGCGGGACTACAACTACGAGCAGTACTTC. It is translated as CASSYSRRDYNYEQYF.

The chain combines TRBV10-3 with TRBJ2-1; 7 positions agree with TRBD2. CDR1 ENHRY and CDR2 SYGVKD come from the germline V gene. This CDR3 spans 12 amino acids. Trimming cost V 9 bases and J 5 bases; bases outside gene matches: 4. The CDR3 nucleotides are TGTGCCATTCGACTAGCCGACAATGAGCAGTTCTTC. It translates to CAIRLADNEQFF.

The gene calls are TRBV5-5 and TRBJ1-2; the match to TRBD1 covers 12 bases. Trimming cost V 0 bases and J 6 bases; bases outside gene matches: 3. Germline values: CDR1 SGHKS, CDR2 YYEKEE (reference sequence). The CDR3 is made up of 15 amino acids. The CDR3 here is CASSLGDRGPNGYTF. The CDR3 bases are TGTGCCAGCAGCTTGGGGGACAGGGGGCCGAATGGCTACACCTTC. The entire variable domain, with the rest obtained from reference TRBV5-5 and TRBJ1-2, is as follows: DAGVTQSPTHLIKTRGQQVTLRCSPISGHKSVSWYQQVLGQGPQFIFQYYEKEERGRGNFPDRFSARQFPNYSSELNVNALLLGDSALYLCASSLGDRGPNGYTFGSGTRLTVV.

The V gene is TRBV5-1, the J gene TRBJ1-1, with D perhaps matching TRBD1 (5 bases). CDR1 SGHRS and CDR2 YFSETQ come from the germline V gene. The CDR3 is 14 amino acids. Trimming took off 4 bases at V and 2 bases at J, with 12 bases between the two ends. The CDR3 loop reads CASSPMTDNTEAFF. The CDR3 DNA is TGCGCCAGCAGCCCGATGACAGACAACACTGAAGCTTTCTTT.

The chain combines TRBV6-5 with TRBJ2-7; 7 bases match TRBD1. V shed 7 bases, J shed 4 bases, and the junction held 1 base outside the gene matches. Germline CDR1 MNHEY, CDR2 SVGAGI. The CDR3 contains 11 residues. The chain's CDR3 is CASKQGYEQYF. CDR3 coding DNA: TGTGCCAGCAAACAGGGGTACGAGCAGTACTTC.

The rearrangement links TRBV5-6 to TRBJ1-4; 7 bases are shared with TRBD1. Trimming removed 1 base from V and 2 bases from J; junction bases left unmatched: 5. CDR3 length equals 16 residues. Germline V CDR1 and CDR2: SGHDT, YYEEEE. The CDR3 sequence: CASSLNRGVTNEKLFF. CDR3 coding DNA: TGTGCCAGCAGCTTGAACAGGGGAGTGACTAATGAAAAACTGTTTTTT.

This chain connects TRBV2 to TRBJ2-7, with D possibly being TRBD1 (5 bases). Germline values: CDR1 SNHLY, CDR2 FYNNEI. There are 14 residues in the CDR3. V lost 6 bases and J 1 base, leaving 13 bases between the germline ends. CDR3 region: CASRDPTGSYEQYF. For the CDR3, the DNA is TGTGCCAGCAGAGACCCTACAGGTTCCTACGAGCAGTACTTC.

The V call is TRBV7-9, the J call TRBJ1-4, with 7 bases matching TRBD1. The CDR3 runs 13 residues. V lost 10 bases and J lost 6; bases outside the gene matches: 8. Germline V gives CDR1 SEHNR, CDR2 FQNEAQ (reference sequence). The CDR3 here is CATRRQGDEKLFF. In nucleotides, the CDR3 is TGTGCCACCCGTCGGCAGGGGGATGAAAAACTGTTTTTT.

The rearrangement joins TRBV30 to TRBJ1-1; D gene ambiguous. The CDR3 is 11 residues long. Germline CDR1 GTSNPN, CDR2 SVGIG (reference sequence). With 8 bases removed from V and 4 bases from J, the gap between germline ends came to 11 bases. The DNA of the CDR3 is TGTGCCGTCGGTCGGGGCACTGAAGCTTTCTTT. Protein product: CAVGRGTEAFF. Full variable domain (missing parts from reference TRBV30 and TRBJ1-1): SQTIHQWPATLVQPVGSPLSLECTVEGTSNPNLYWYRQAAGRGLQLLFYSVGIGQISSEVPQNLSASRPQDRQFILSSKKLLLSDSGFYLCAVGRGTEAFFGQGTRLTVV.

The chain employs TRBV4-3 and TRBJ2-2; 9 nucleotides agree with TRBD1. Germline CDR1 reads LGHNA; CDR2 reads YSLEER. J was trimmed by 6 bases and V by 3 bases; bases with no gene match: 5. The length of the CDR3 is 15 residues. The chain's CDR3 is CASSQRDRASGELFF. CDR3 sequence (DNA): TGCGCCAGCAGCCAGAGGGACAGGGCATCCGGGGAGCTGTTTTTT.

The chain combines TRBV6-1 with TRBJ1-1, with D unclear. The germline V gene encodes CDR1 MNHNS and CDR2 SASEGT. V dropped 4 bases and J dropped 0 bases, with 9 bases sitting between them. CDR3 length: 14 amino acids. The CDR3 DNA reads TGTGCCAGCAGTGTTCTGACTGTGAACACTGAAGCTTTCTTT. Residues: CASSVLTVNTEAFF.

The chain couples TRBV28 to TRBJ1-2; weak D call: TRBD1 (6 bases). The CDR3 sequence is 16 residues long. V was shortened by 8 bases and J by 3 bases, with 22 bases between the two germline ends. Germline V gene lookup returns CDR1 MDHEN and CDR2 SYDVKM. Here the CDR3 reads CASVIMTGLGDYGYTF. The CDR3 DNA follows: TGTGCCAGCGTGATCATGACAGGTCTTGGAGACTATGGCTACACCTTC.

The chain carries TRBV28 and TRBJ1-5; 7 nucleotides align to TRBD1. With 2 bases clipped from V and 3 bases from J, the junction kept 13 bases outside the gene matches. The CDR3 is made up of 18 amino acids. Germline-derived CDR1 and CDR2 are MDHEN and SYDVKM. CDR3 nucleotides: TGTGCCAGCAGTTTAGCCGTAAGGGGGCAGGGTTACAATCAGCCCCAGCATTTT. Its protein product is CASSLAVRGQGYNQPQHF. The full variable domain, with the rest looked up from reference TRBV28 and TRBJ1-5, is DVKVTQSSRYLVKRTGEKVFLECVQDMDHENMFWYRQDPGLGLRLIYFSYDVKMKEKGDIPEGYSVSREKKERFSLILESASTNQTSMYLCASSLAVRGQGYNQPQHFGDGTRLSIL.

The J gene is TRBJ2-5, the V gene TRBV30; 12 positions agree with TRBD2. CDR1 is GTSNPN and CDR2 is SVGIG in the germline V gene (reference sequence). The CDR3 consists of 15 residues. Losses at the gene ends were 0 bases for V and 5 bases for J; bases not matched to a gene: 4. The CDR3 reads CAWSVLAGGGETQYF. The CDR3 DNA reads as TGTGCCTGGAGTGTACTAGCGGGAGGCGGGGAGACCCAGTACTTC.

The chain recombines TRBV15 with TRBJ2-5, with a weak D call TRBD1 (5 bases). Looked up from germline, CDR1 is LNHNV and CDR2 is YYDKDF (reference sequence). With 8 bases removed from V and 1 base from J, the gap between germline ends came to 17 bases. CDR3 length: 15 residues. The CDR3 sequence: CATASLGRVQETQYF. The CDR3, as DNA: TGTGCCACCGCTTCCCTGGGCAGGGTCCAAGAGACCCAGTACTTC.

J is TRBJ1-1 and V is TRBV6-5, with a tentative D call TRBD1 (5 bases). CDR1 is MNHEY, CDR2 SVGAGI, per germline. The length of the CDR3 is 13 residues. The V end was cut by 6 bases, the J end by 6 bases, with 14 bases between. CDR3 in DNA: TGTGCCAGCAGGCGCGGGGGGGTGGCTGAAGCTTTCTTT. Protein: CASRRGGVAEAFF.

This rearrangement joins TRBV7-9 to TRBJ2-7; 7 bases align to TRBD1. CDR1 and CDR2 from the germline V gene are SEHNR and FQNEAQ (reference sequence). The CDR3 length is 14 residues. Trimming removed 5 bases from V and 5 bases from J; junction bases left unmatched: 9. The CDR3 region is CASSKGQIRDEQYF. The CDR3 DNA is TGTGCCAGCAGCAAGGGACAGATTCGGGACGAGCAGTACTTC.

The V call is TRBV29-1, the J call TRBJ2-5; TRBD2 matches 8 bases. Trimming cost V 5 bases and J 1 base; bases outside gene matches: 6. The CDR3 is 14 amino acids. Germline values: CDR1 SQVTM, CDR2 ANQGSEA. The CDR3 bases are TGCAGCGTTCGGACTAGCCCATTCCAAGAGACCCAGTACTTC. Translated: CSVRTSPFQETQYF.

The rearrangement joins TRBV2 to TRBJ1-3; 7 bases map to TRBD1. The CDR3 has 17 amino acids. V gave up 1 base and J gave up 0 bases; unmatched junction bases: 6. Germline V gene lookup returns CDR1 SNHLY and CDR2 FYNNEI. The CDR3 region is CASSEGAGQRSGNTIYF. The DNA for the CDR3 is TGTGCCAGCAGTGAAGGGGCGGGACAGCGCTCTGGAAACACCATATATTTT.

The J gene is TRBJ1-6, the V gene TRBV28; D is perhaps TRBD1 (5 bases). CDR3 length equals 15 residues. The germline V gene has CDR1 MDHEN and CDR2 SYDVKM. V lost 1 base to trimming and J lost 9 bases, with 13 bases between them. CDR3 region: CASSLSGGGASPLHF. In DNA form, the CDR3 reads TGTGCCAGCAGTTTATCTGGGGGAGGGGCTTCACCCCTCCACTTT.